This T cell receptor (beta chain) was recorded in a study of blood T cell repertoires in COVID-19. Study-level information: COVID-19 samples from acute and convalescent phases originated in the United States, Italy and Spain.

Germline assignment: CDR1 MNHEY and CDR2 SMNVEV (reference sequence). The CDR3 totals 12 residues. V lost 5 bases, J lost 9 bases, and 14 bases lay in between. Study processing details: How many nucleated cells were present was estimated from reference gene primer amplification. The table came from immunoSEQ multiplex PCR; TCRdb's copy has only in-frame clones and leaves some out. V and J calls and clone size follow that table, whereas D and trimming were derived from the DNA. The table shows 250,000 to 300,000 clones, with approximately 90% occurring only once. This clonotype was obtained from a woman aged 40 to 50 who had recovered from COVID-19. The sequenced material came from peripheral blood. V usage is TRBV27 and J usage is TRBJ2-7, with TRBD2 as a possible D gene (6 bases). This chain's CDR3 is CASSTLASGQYF. The CDR3 DNA follows: TGTGCCAGCAGTACCCTAGCGTCCGGGCAGTACTTC.